The T cell receptor (beta chain) described here comes from a study of T-cell memory formation after mild COVID-19. About the study: Across donors, TCR clusters were largely donor specific.

The table lists this clonotype with a few counts. What it recognizes is unknown. Study-level points and caveats: Prior to infection, memory already included some responding clones, suggesting cross-reactive memory joined.

MiXCR, applied by TCRdb to the 5' RACE reads, yields one record per CDR3 protein. Among 550,000 to 600,000 distinct CDR3 sequences listed, less than 25% were seen once. The TCR comes from an adult woman who had mild COVID-19 (a few samples of this study predate the infection). Cell type and time point are not known. Material: PBMCs or a T cell subset sorted from them (not recorded which).

The CDR3 nucleotides are TGTGCCAGCACCCGGACTAGCGGGCCGCGGGATACGCAGTATTTT. Protein sequence: CASTRTSGPRDTQYF. The chain uses TRBV12-3 or TRBV12-4 and TRBJ2-3; 11 bases are a match to TRBD2. Trimming cost V 7 bases and J 6 bases; bases outside gene matches: 9. The CDR3 is 15 residues long.